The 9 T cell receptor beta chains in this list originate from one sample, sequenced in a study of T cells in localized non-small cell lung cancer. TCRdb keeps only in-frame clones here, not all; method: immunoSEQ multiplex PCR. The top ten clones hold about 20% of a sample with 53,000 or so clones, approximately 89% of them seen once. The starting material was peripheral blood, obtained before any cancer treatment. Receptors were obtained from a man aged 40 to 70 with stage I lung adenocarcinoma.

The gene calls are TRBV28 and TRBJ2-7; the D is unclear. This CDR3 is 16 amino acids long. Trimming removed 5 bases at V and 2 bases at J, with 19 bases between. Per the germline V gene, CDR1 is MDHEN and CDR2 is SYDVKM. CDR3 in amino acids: CASSNPRVASTYEQYF. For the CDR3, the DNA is TGTGCCAGCAGTAACCCCCGGGTAGCTTCGACCTACGAGCAGTACTTC.

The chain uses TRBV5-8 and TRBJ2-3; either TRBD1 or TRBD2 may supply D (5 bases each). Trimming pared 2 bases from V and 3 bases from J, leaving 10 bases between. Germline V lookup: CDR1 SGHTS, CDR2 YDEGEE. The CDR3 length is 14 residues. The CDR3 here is CASSLDWGTDTQYF. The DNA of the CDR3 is TGTGCCAGCAGCTTAGACTGGGGGACAGATACGCAGTATTTT. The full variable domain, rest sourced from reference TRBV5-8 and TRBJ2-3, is EAGVTQSPTHLIKTRGQQATLRCSPISGHTSVYWYQQALGLGLQFLLWYDEGEERNRGNFPPRFSGRQFPNYSSELNVNALELEDSALYLCASSLDWGTDTQYFGPGTRLTVL.

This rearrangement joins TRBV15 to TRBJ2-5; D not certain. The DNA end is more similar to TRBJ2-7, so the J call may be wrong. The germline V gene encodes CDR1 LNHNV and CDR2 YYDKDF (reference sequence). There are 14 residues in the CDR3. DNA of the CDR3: TGTGCCACCAGCGGTAGCCGTAGCTCCTACGAGCAGTACTTC. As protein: CATSGSRSSYEQYF.

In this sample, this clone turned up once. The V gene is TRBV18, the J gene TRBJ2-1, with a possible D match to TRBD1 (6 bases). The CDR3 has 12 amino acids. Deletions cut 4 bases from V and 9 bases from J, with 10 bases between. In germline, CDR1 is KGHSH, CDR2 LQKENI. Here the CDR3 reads CASSLRGTEQFF. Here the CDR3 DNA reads TGTGCCAGCTCACTGAGGGGGACTGAGCAGTTCTTC. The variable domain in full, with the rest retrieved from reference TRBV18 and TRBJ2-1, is NAGVMQNPRHLVRRRGQEARLRCSPMKGHSHVYWYRQLPEEGLKFMVYLQKENIIDESGMPKERFSAEFPKEGPSILRIQQVVRGDSAAYFCASSLRGTEQFFGPGTRLTVL.

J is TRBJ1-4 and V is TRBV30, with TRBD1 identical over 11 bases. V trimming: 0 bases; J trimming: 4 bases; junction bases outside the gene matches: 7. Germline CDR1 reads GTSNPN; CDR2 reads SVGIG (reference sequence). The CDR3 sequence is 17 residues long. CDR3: CAWSVRGTGGLNEKLFF. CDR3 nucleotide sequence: TGTGCCTGGAGTGTACGTGGGACAGGGGGACTTAATGAAAAACTGTTTTTT. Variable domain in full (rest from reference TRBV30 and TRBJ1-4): SQTIHQWPATLVQPVGSPLSLECTVEGTSNPNLYWYRQAAGRGLQLLFYSVGIGQISSEVPQNLSASRPQDRQFILSSKKLLLSDSGFYLCAWSVRGTGGLNEKLFFGSGTQLSVL.

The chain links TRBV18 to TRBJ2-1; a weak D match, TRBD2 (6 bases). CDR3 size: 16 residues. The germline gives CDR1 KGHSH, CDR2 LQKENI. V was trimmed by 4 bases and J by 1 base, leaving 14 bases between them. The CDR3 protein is CASSRATGDSYNEQFF. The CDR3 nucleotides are TGTGCCAGCTCACGCGCTACGGGAGATTCCTACAATGAGCAGTTCTTC.

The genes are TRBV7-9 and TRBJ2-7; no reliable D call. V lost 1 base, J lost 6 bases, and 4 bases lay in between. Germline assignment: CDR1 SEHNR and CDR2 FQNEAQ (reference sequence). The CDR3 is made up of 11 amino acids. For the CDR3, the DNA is TGTGCCAGCAGCTTAGGACCCGAGCAGTACTTC. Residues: CASSLGPEQYF. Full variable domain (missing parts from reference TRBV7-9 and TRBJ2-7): DTGVSQNPRHKITKRGQNVTFRCDPISEHNRLYWYRQTLGQGPEFLTYFQNEAQLEKSRLLSDRFSAERPKGSFSTLEIQRTEQGDSAMYLCASSLGPEQYFGPGTRLTVT.

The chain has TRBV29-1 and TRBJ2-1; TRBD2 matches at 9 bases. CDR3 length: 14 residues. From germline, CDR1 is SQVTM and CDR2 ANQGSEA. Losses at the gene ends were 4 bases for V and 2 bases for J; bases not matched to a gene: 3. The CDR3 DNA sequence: TGCAGCGTTGGTGTAGCGGGAGCCTACAATGAGCAGTTCTTC. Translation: CSVGVAGAYNEQFF.

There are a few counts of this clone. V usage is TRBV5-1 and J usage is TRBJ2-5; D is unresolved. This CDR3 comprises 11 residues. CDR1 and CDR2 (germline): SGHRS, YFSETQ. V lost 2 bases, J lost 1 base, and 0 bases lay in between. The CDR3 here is CASSFQETQYF. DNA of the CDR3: TGCGCCAGCAGCTTCCAAGAGACCCAGTACTTC. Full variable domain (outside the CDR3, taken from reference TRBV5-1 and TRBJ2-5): KAGVTQTPRYLIKTRGQQVTLSCSPISGHRSVSWYQQTPGQGLQFLFEYFSETQRNKGNFPGRFSGRQFSNSRSEMNVSTLELGDSALYLCASSFQETQYFGPGTRLLVL.